The following is a T cell receptor (beta chain) sequence with its context. What it binds is not known. The assay was immunoSEQ multiplex PCR, and TCRdb's table has in-frame clones only and misses some. The table has roughly 330,000 clones, around 90% seen once. Treatment in this sample: about 20 received Ad26.COV2.S at low or high dose, single or two shots; about 5 received placebo; per-sample allocation not given. Collection of the samples took place on day 63 after the first injection of vaccine or placebo. These data originate in a study of Ad26.COV2.S vaccination and SARS-CoV-2 variants. Study background: Donor was in the COV1001 Ad26.COV2.S trial arm.

General study findings and limits: There was a possibility that the TCR breadth and depth analyses underestimated total T cell responses.

The sequences come from peripheral blood, collected in a trial of Ad26.COV2.S vaccine versus placebo. This sequence originates from a person aged 18-60 years who received the Ad26.COV2.S COVID-19 vaccine or a placebo.

The CDR3 sequence: CASSPITRDTQYF. The DNA for the CDR3 is TGTGCCAGCAGCCCGATCACCCGAGATACGCAGTATTTT. J is TRBJ2-3 and V is TRBV9, with D uncertain. CDR1 and CDR2 (germline): SGDLS, YYNGEE. The CDR3 length is 13 residues. The V end lost 4 bases, the J end lost 5 bases, and 11 bases lay between the germline ends.